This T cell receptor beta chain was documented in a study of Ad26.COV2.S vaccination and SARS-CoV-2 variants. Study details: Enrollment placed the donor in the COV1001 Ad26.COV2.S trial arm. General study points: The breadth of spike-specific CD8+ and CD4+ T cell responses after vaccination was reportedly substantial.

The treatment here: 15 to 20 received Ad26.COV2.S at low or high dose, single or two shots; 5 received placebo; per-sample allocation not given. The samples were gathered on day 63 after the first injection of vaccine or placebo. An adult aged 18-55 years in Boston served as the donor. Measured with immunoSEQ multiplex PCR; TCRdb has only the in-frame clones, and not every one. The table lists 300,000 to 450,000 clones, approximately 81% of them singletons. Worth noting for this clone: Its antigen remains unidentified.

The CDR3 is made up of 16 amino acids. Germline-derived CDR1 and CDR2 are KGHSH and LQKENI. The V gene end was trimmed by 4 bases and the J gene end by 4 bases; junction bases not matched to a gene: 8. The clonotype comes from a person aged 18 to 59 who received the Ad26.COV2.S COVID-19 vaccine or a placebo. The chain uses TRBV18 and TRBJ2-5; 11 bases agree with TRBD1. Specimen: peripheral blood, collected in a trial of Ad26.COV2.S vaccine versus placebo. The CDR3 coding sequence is TGTGCCAGCTCACAGCCGGGACAGGGGGTGCGAGAGACCCAGTACTTC. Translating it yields CASSQPGQGVRETQYF.